Below are 30 T cell receptor beta chains sequenced from a single sample in a study of vaccination effects on CD4 cells after COVID-19. Expansion of antigen-specific CD4+ T cells with viral peptide pools was carried out by the ViraFEST assay before sequencing. Scientists isolated CD4+ T cells after an approximately 10-day culture period ended. These receptors lack a known antigen. The data were produced by immunoSEQ multiplex PCR, yet TCRdb's version contains in-frame clones alone and is incomplete. The repertoire holds 50,000 to 65,000 clones, with around 85% as singletons. The sample consisted of CD4+ T cells from PBMCs cultured with HCoV-229E spike peptides, taken before COVID-19 vaccination. The receptors originated from a human donor who received a COVID-19 vaccine.

The V call is TRBV27, the J call TRBJ2-3, with 7 positions matching TRBD2. The CDR3 is made up of 16 amino acids. The germline V gene encodes CDR1 MNHEY and CDR2 SMNVEV (reference sequence). V trimming: 2 bases; J trimming: 0 bases; junction bases outside the gene matches: 5. CDR3 nucleotides: TGTGCCAGCAGTTTACTAGCGGTCCCTAGCACAGATACGCAGTATTTT. Residues: CASSLLAVPSTDTQYF.

This chain connects TRBV10-3 to TRBJ1-2; no reliable D call. This CDR3 has 13 amino acids. V lost 2 bases, J lost 8 bases, and 12 bases lay in between. Germline V gene data show CDR1 as ENHRY and CDR2 as SYGVKD. As DNA, the CDR3 is TGTGCCATCAGTGAGCCGACTTATCGCGGCTACACCTTC. It specifies CAISEPTYRGYTF.

This rearrangement joins TRBV18 to TRBJ1-1; 7 bases line up with TRBD1. V gave up 6 bases and J gave up 1 base; unmatched junction bases: 5. The CDR3 length is 14 residues. Germline assignment: CDR1 KGHSH and CDR2 LQKENI. In DNA, the CDR3 is TGTGCCAGCTCCCGAGACAGGGCGAACACTGAAGCTTTCTTT. Amino acids: CASSRDRANTEAFF.

The genes are TRBV28 and TRBJ2-4; D call uncertain. CDR3 length equals 16 residues. CDR1 and CDR2 from the germline V gene are MDHEN and SYDVKM. V was clipped by 6 bases and J by 1 base, with 16 bases between them. The DNA of the CDR3 is TGTGCCAGCAGCCTGACCTCCGCCGAGGCCAAAAACATTCAGTACTTC. As protein: CASSLTSAEAKNIQYF. Supplemented by reference TRBV28 and TRBJ2-4, the full variable domain reads DVKVTQSSRYLVKRTGEKVFLECVQDMDHENMFWYRQDPGLGLRLIYFSYDVKMKEKGDIPEGYSVSREKKERFSLILESASTNQTSMYLCASSLTSAEAKNIQYFGAGTRLSVL.

This chain joins TRBV9 and TRBJ2-3, with D possibly TRBD1 on 5 matching bases. This CDR3 spans 14 amino acids. Trimming pared 0 bases from V and 8 bases from J, leaving 13 bases between. CDR1 is SGDLS and CDR2 is YYNGEE in the germline V gene. CDR3 sequence: CASSVEVDQGTQYF. The CDR3 region has the DNA TGTGCCAGCAGCGTAGAAGTAGACCAGGGTACGCAGTATTTT.

The chain is built from TRBV3-1 (or the pseudogene TRBV3-2) and TRBJ1-2, with D unclear. Germline V gene data show CDR1 as LGHDT and CDR2 as YNNKEL (reference sequence). The V gene lost 6 bases and the J gene lost 5 bases, with 28 bases spanning the gap. The CDR3 covers 18 residues. CDR3 coding DNA: TGTGCCAGCAGTCACCTCGAGTTGCAGGCGAGCGGAATTTATGGCTACACCTTC. Its protein product is CASSHLELQASGIYGYTF.

This clone is judged large. V usage is TRBV12-3 or TRBV12-4 and J usage is TRBJ2-4; D perhaps matches TRBD2 (5 bases). The CDR3 loop spans 12 amino acids. V lost 3 bases to trimming and J lost 8 bases, with 8 bases between them. The CDR3 loop reads CASSFLRDIQYF. CDR3 nucleotides: TGTGCCAGCAGTTTCTTGAGGGACATTCAGTACTTC.

The chain employs TRBV6-5 and TRBJ2-5, with D perhaps matching TRBD1 (6 bases). The ends were cut back, 3 bases at V and 1 base at J, with 9 bases in the middle. Germline V gene data show CDR1 as MNHEY and CDR2 as SVGAGI. This CDR3 has 14 residues. The CDR3 region is CASSYRTAQETQYF. DNA for the CDR3: TGTGCCAGCAGTTATCGGACAGCCCAAGAGACCCAGTACTTC.

V and J are TRBV5-1 and TRBJ2-3; 10 bases are shared with TRBD1. The V segment lost 5 bases and the J segment 6 bases; nucleotides outside the gene matches: 6. This CDR3 has 14 amino acids. CDR1 is SGHRS, CDR2 YFSETQ, per germline. CDR3 DNA sequence: TGCGCCAGCAGGCCAGGGACAGGGGAGGATACGCAGTATTTT. Protein product: CASRPGTGEDTQYF.

In this sample, this clone is medium-sized (0.01 to 0.1%). The chain recombines TRBV9 with TRBJ2-3, with TRBD1 as a possible D gene (6 bases). The V gene's germline CDR1 is SGDLS and CDR2 YYNGEE. V was clipped by 4 bases and J by 0 bases, with 15 bases between them. The CDR3 contains 16 residues. The chain's CDR3 is CASSPRAGASTDTQYF. Here the CDR3 DNA reads TGTGCCAGCAGCCCCCGAGCAGGGGCTAGCACAGATACGCAGTATTTT.

This chain links TRBV11-2 with TRBJ1-2, with 10 nucleotides matching TRBD1. V was clipped by 5 bases and J by 4 bases; unmatched bases: 4. The CDR3 runs 14 residues. CDR1 SGHAT and CDR2 FQNNGV come from the germline V gene. CDR3 DNA: TGTGCCAGCAGCCCAGGACAGGGGGGCTATGGCTACACCTTC. Amino acid sequence: CASSPGQGGYGYTF.

This chain links TRBV5-1 with TRBJ2-3; unclear D gene. Trimming left V 0 bases short and J 5 bases short, with 10 bases between. This CDR3 has 14 residues. CDR1 is SGHRS and CDR2 is YFSETQ in the germline V gene. CDR3 loop: CASSLGQAGDTQYF. The DNA of the CDR3 is TGCGCCAGCAGCTTGGGGCAGGCAGGAGATACGCAGTATTTT.

The CDR3 sequence: CASSPGQGVETQYF. The CDR3 DNA follows: TGTGCCAGTAGCCCGGGACAGGGAGTGGAGACCCAGTACTTC. The rearrangement joins TRBV19 to TRBJ2-5, with TRBD1 identical over 9 bases. Losses at the gene ends were 6 bases for V and 5 bases for J; bases not matched to a gene: 7. Germline V gene lookup returns CDR1 LNHDA and CDR2 SQIVND (reference sequence). The CDR3 has 14 residues.

The genes are TRBV7-2 and TRBJ2-5; TRBD2 matches 7 bases. J lost 7 bases, V lost 5 bases, and 13 bases had no gene match. This CDR3 comprises 15 residues. Germline V gene data show CDR1 as SGHTA and CDR2 as FQGNSA. The CDR3: CASSGAGRHKGTQYF. The DNA for the CDR3 is TGTGCCAGCAGCGGAGCGGGGCGACACAAGGGGACCCAGTACTTC.

This chain connects TRBV2 to TRBJ1-2, with D hard to call. Trimming left V 6 bases short and J 0 bases short, with 11 bases between. Per the germline V gene, CDR1 is SNHLY and CDR2 is FYNNEI. The CDR3 is 14 residues long. The CDR3 DNA sequence: TGTGCCAGCAGATGGACGGCGACTAACTATGGCTACACCTTC. Its protein is CASRWTATNYGYTF.

V and J are TRBV5-1 and TRBJ2-1; tentative D call: TRBD1 (6 bases). V was cut by 0 bases and J by 2 bases, with 12 bases left in between. The CDR3 totals 16 residues. Germline CDR1 SGHRS, CDR2 YFSETQ. CDR3 coding DNA: TGCGCCAGCAGCTTGGGGGCGGCAGGGGCCTACAATGAGCAGTTCTTC. Translated: CASSLGAAGAYNEQFF.

The chain combines TRBV6-6 with TRBJ2-7; D ambiguous. V was trimmed by 5 bases and J by 2 bases, leaving 10 bases between them. This CDR3 is built from 13 residues. Germline assignment: CDR1 MNHNY and CDR2 SVGAGI (reference sequence). CDR3 bases: TGTGCCAGCAGTAACCTCGGGCCCTACGAGCAGTACGTC. This translates into CASSNLGPYEQYV.

This clone was seen a handful of times. V gene TRBV2 combines with J gene TRBJ1-1; 9 positions match TRBD1. The CDR3 has 14 residues. V trimming: 8 bases; J trimming: 2 bases; junction bases outside the gene matches: 6. Germline-derived CDR1 and CDR2 are SNHLY and FYNNEI. The CDR3 protein is CASSRDRANTEAFF. Written as DNA, the CDR3 is TGTGCCAGCTCCCGGGACAGGGCCAACACTGAAGCTTTCTTT.

This clone was recorded a few times. This chain joins TRBV27 and TRBJ2-3; D might be TRBD1 (7 bases). V was trimmed by 6 bases and J by 3 bases, leaving 19 bases between them. This CDR3 spans 16 amino acids. Germline V lookup: CDR1 MNHEY, CDR2 SMNVEV (reference sequence). CDR3 residues: CASRLWGDSWTDTQYF. The CDR3 DNA follows: TGTGCCAGCAGACTTTGGGGGGACAGTTGGACAGATACGCAGTATTTT.

This clone was seen once. The V and J genes are TRBV28 and TRBJ2-3; 9 bases line up with TRBD1. Trimming removed 6 bases from V and 0 bases from J; junction bases left unmatched: 4. The germline gives CDR1 MDHEN, CDR2 SYDVKM. The length of the CDR3 is 15 residues. CDR3 residues: CASSWGTGSTDTQYF. As DNA, the CDR3 is TGTGCCAGCAGCTGGGGGACAGGGAGCACAGATACGCAGTATTTT.

The chain recombines TRBV7-9 with TRBJ2-3, with no clear D. Trimming cost V 3 bases and J 3 bases, with 4 bases left between them. This CDR3 has 12 residues. Germline loops: CDR1 SEHNR, CDR2 FQNEAQ (reference sequence). DNA for the CDR3: TGTGCCAGCAGCTTGCGAACAGATACGCAGTATTTT. It specifies CASSLRTDTQYF.

This clone has a handful of counts. This sequence joins TRBV11-2 and TRBJ2-2; D is undetermined. CDR1 and CDR2 (germline): SGHAT, FQNNGV. V was clipped by 0 bases and J by 6 bases, with 8 bases between them. The CDR3 totals 14 residues. The CDR3 sequence: CASSLEARSGELFF. In nucleotides, the CDR3 is TGTGCCAGCAGCTTAGAAGCTAGGTCCGGGGAGCTGTTTTTT.

V and J are TRBV7-2 and TRBJ1-5; the D gene is possibly TRBD1 (5 bases). Germline CDR1 reads SGHTA; CDR2 reads FQGNSA. There are 14 residues in the CDR3. Between the trimmed V and J ends, which lost 2 bases and 4 bases, there was a span of 9 bases. The CDR3 coding sequence is TGTGCCAGCAGCTTAACAAGGGGAAATCAGCCCCAGCATTTT. Translated: CASSLTRGNQPQHF.

The chain joins TRBV3-1 (or the pseudogene TRBV3-2) to TRBJ1-1; 9 bases fit TRBD1. This CDR3 has 15 residues. Germline CDR1 reads LGHDT; CDR2 reads YNNKEL (reference sequence). V lost 1 base, J lost 3 bases, and 3 bases stayed unmatched. The chain's CDR3 is CASSQAWTGDTEAFF. The DNA for the CDR3 is TGTGCCAGCAGCCAAGCTTGGACAGGGGACACTGAAGCTTTCTTT.

V is TRBV5-1 and J is TRBJ2-2; D might be TRBD1 (6 bases). CDR1 is SGHRS, CDR2 YFSETQ, per germline. The CDR3 consists of 15 residues. V gave up 6 bases and J gave up 6 bases, with 18 bases separating them. The CDR3 DNA follows: TGCGCCAGCAACCCACTACAGGGTAAAGCCGGGGAGCTGTTTTTT. This translates into CASNPLQGKAGELFF. The entire variable domain, with the rest obtained from reference TRBV5-1 and TRBJ2-2, is as follows: KAGVTQTPRYLIKTRGQQVTLSCSPISGHRSVSWYQQTPGQGLQFLFEYFSETQRNKGNFPGRFSGRQFSNSRSEMNVSTLELGDSALYLCASNPLQGKAGELFFGEGSRLTVL.

The chain employs TRBV30 and TRBJ2-3, with D unresolved. From germline, CDR1 is GTSNPN and CDR2 SVGIG (reference sequence). This CDR3 comprises 12 residues. V lost 1 base and J 2 bases, leaving 4 bases between the germline ends. The CDR3 loop is CAWSGTTDTQYF. CDR3 nucleotide sequence: TGTGCCTGGAGTGGGACCACAGATACGCAGTATTTT.

This chain's CDR3 is CASSLGRGLSTDTQYF. The DNA for the CDR3 is TGCGCCAGCAGCTTGGGGCGGGGACTTAGCACAGATACGCAGTATTTT. The genes are TRBV5-1 and TRBJ2-3; D might be TRBD2 (6 bases). Germline-derived CDR1 and CDR2 are SGHRS and YFSETQ. The V gene lost 0 bases and the J gene lost 0 bases, with 11 bases spanning the gap. CDR3 size: 16 residues.

The chain uses TRBV5-4 and TRBJ1-1, with 9 bases lining up with TRBD1. CDR1 is SGHNT and CDR2 is YYREEE in the germline V gene (reference sequence). V was pared by 0 bases and J by 3 bases, with 18 bases of the junction left unmatched. This CDR3 has 20 amino acids. For the CDR3, the DNA is TGTGCCAGCAGCTTGGGCGGGACAGGGAGGGGAGGTAAGTATGACACTGAAGCTTTCTTT. It specifies CASSLGGTGRGGKYDTEAFF.

This clone was counted between two and nine times. This chain connects TRBV28 to TRBJ1-3, with 7 positions matching TRBD1. V dropped 7 bases and J dropped 4; count of bases not matched to a gene: 4. CDR3 length equals 13 residues. Germline-derived CDR1 and CDR2 are MDHEN and SYDVKM. This CDR3 reads CASMRGPGNTIYF. The CDR3 bases are TGTGCCAGCATGAGGGGGCCAGGAAACACCATATATTTT. The variable domain in full, completed from reference TRBV28 and TRBJ1-3, reads DVKVTQSSRYLVKRTGEKVFLECVQDMDHENMFWYRQDPGLGLRLIYFSYDVKMKEKGDIPEGYSVSREKKERFSLILESASTNQTSMYLCASMRGPGNTIYFGEGSWLTVV.

The chain combines TRBV29-1 with TRBJ1-1, with TRBD1 matching over 10 bases. The length of the CDR3 is 14 residues. With V trimmed by 6 bases and J by 6 bases, 10 bases remained unmatched. Germline values: CDR1 SQVTM, CDR2 ANQGSEA. The CDR3 sequence: CSVWDRGQISEAFF. CDR3 coding DNA: TGCAGCGTCTGGGACAGGGGACAAATCTCTGAAGCTTTCTTT.